The 29 T cell receptor beta chains listed next were all sequenced from one sample in a study of blood T cells in healthy people across ages. The use of a sample-barcoded 5' primer and a J-beta primer mix characterized a second PCR of roughly 7 to 11 cycles. TCRdb reanalysed the 5' RACE reads using MiXCR and keeps one entry per CDR3 protein. The data contain around 780,000 distinct CDR3 sequences, about 26% of them seen just once; the ten biggest clones take up over 2.5%. These data are also associated with another study on T cells of mothers and their children.

The sequenced sample was blood. Receptors were obtained from a boy aged 5-17 years in good health.

The chain links TRBV25-1 to TRBJ1-1; D is uncertain. V was trimmed by 1 base and J by 1 base, leaving 7 bases between them. Germline V gives CDR1 MGHDK, CDR2 SYGVNS. The CDR3 has 14 amino acids. The CDR3 DNA reads TGTGCCAGCAGTGAATGGGCAGCGAACACTGAAGCTTTCTTT. Protein sequence: CASSEWAANTEAFF.

The V and J genes are TRBV20-1 and TRBJ2-5, with D unresolved. This CDR3 comprises 13 residues. Germline CDR1 and CDR2: DFQATT and SNEGSKA (reference sequence). Between the trimmed V and J ends, which lost 1 base and 5 bases, there was a span of 11 bases. The CDR3 reads CSARGGSTETQYF. The CDR3 DNA is TGCAGTGCTAGAGGAGGATCTACGGAGACCCAGTACTTC.

Concerning this clonotype itself: As the CDR3 is not closed by the conserved phenylalanine or tryptophan, this likely results from a read error. The limits of the CDR3 on the DNA are not certain, so only TCRdb's listed CDR3 is given. This rearrangement joins TRBV27 to TRBJ2-5; no check of the table's D call, TRBD1, against the DNA was made. 16 amino acids form the CDR3, both terminal residues included. Germline CDR1 is MNHEY and CDR2 is SMNVEV (reference sequence). CDR3: CASSPWTGSMALHFGN.

This chain uses TRBV6-5 with TRBJ1-5, with 7 bases lining up with TRBD1. J was trimmed by 7 bases and V by 4 bases; bases with no gene match: 7. The CDR3 totals 14 residues. Germline V gene lookup returns CDR1 MNHEY and CDR2 SVGAGI. DNA for the CDR3: TGTGCCAGCAGTTCCAGGAGGGGGCAGCAGCCCCAGCATTTT. Its protein product is CASSSRRGQQPQHF.

This clonotype came up a few times. The V gene is TRBV2, the J gene TRBJ2-1; D is ambiguous. TRBJ2-5 matches the DNA end more closely, so the J call is doubtful. The CDR3 spans 13 residues. CDR1 is SNHLY, CDR2 FYNNEI, per germline. CDR3 nucleotides: TGTGCCAGTGGTGAGGCGGTACAAGAGACCCAGTACTTC. Residues: CASGEAVQETQYF.

This clonotype has only a few counts. This chain joins TRBV5-1 and TRBJ1-1; 9 nucleotides line up with TRBD1. This CDR3 region has 14 residues. Germline lookup yields CDR1 SGHRS and CDR2 YFSETQ. J was trimmed by 4 bases and V by 4 bases; bases with no gene match: 5. CDR3 coding DNA: TGCGCCAGCAGCGAGGGACAGGGCGGCACTGAAGCTTTCTTT. It translates to CASSEGQGGTEAFF.

This chain joins TRBV3-1 and TRBJ2-5; D not certain. The DNA end is more similar to TRBJ2-7, so the J call may be wrong. The CDR3 contains 14 residues. CDR1 and CDR2 from the germline V gene are LGHDT and YNNKEL (reference sequence). CDR3 in amino acids: CATQTSSGSYEQYF. The CDR3 DNA is TGTGCCACCCAAACCTCGTCCGGATCCTACGAGCAGTACTTC.

To note about this clonotype: The junction departs from the called germline gene at one end, perhaps through a read error. V usage is TRBV7-9 and J usage is TRBJ2-5; D is unclear. The tail of the sequence fits TRBJ2-7 better, so the J call may be wrong. This CDR3 region has 14 residues. The germline V gene encodes CDR1 SEHNR and CDR2 FQNEAQ (reference sequence). The CDR3 region is CANSLVGNHYEQYF. The CDR3 DNA sequence: TGTGCCAACAGCTTAGTGGGAAATCACTACGAGCAGTACTTC.

The chain carries TRBV2 and TRBJ2-3; no definite D call. The CDR3 covers 14 residues. Germline-derived CDR1 and CDR2 are SNHLY and FYNNEI. The V end was cut by 8 bases, the J end by 8 bases, with 20 bases between. CDR3 DNA: TGTGCCAGCGCCGAGAGAGGCCTGACGAGTACGCAGTATTTT. The encoded protein is CASAERGLTSTQYF.

The chain recombines TRBV20-1 with TRBJ1-4; D remains unclear. The CDR3 has 13 residues. CDR1 is DFQATT and CDR2 is SNEGSKA in the germline V gene (reference sequence). With 0 bases removed from V and 5 bases from J, the gap between germline ends came to 7 bases. CDR3 protein: CSAREPRNEKLFF. The DNA for the CDR3 is TGCAGTGCTAGAGAGCCCAGGAATGAAAAACTGTTTTTT.

This clonotype appeared a few times. V is TRBV5-1 and J is TRBJ2-7; 9 nucleotides agree with TRBD1. The V gene end was trimmed by 4 bases and the J gene end by 0 bases; junction bases not matched to a gene: 5. CDR1 and CDR2 (germline): SGHRS, YFSETQ. This CDR3 region has 15 residues. CDR3 protein: CASSITGGASYEQYF. The CDR3, as DNA: TGCGCCAGCAGCATTACAGGGGGCGCCTCCTACGAGCAGTACTTC.

The V gene is TRBV5-1, the J gene TRBJ2-5, with D perhaps TRBD1 (5 bases). CDR1 is SGHRS, CDR2 YFSETQ, per germline. The CDR3 length is 11 residues. Trimming took off 0 bases at V and 13 bases at J, with 10 bases between the two ends. CDR3: CASSLGTKRYF. Here the CDR3 DNA reads TGCGCCAGCAGCTTGGGGACAAAGCGGTACTTC.

This clonotype was seen only a few times. The V and J genes are TRBV4-1 and TRBJ2-4; 8 positions agree with TRBD1. V lost 4 bases to trimming and J lost 0 bases; unmatched junction nucleotides: 17. Per germline, CDR1 MGHRA and CDR2 YSYEKL. The CDR3 is made up of 20 amino acids. CDR3 in DNA: TGCGCCAGCAGCCCGGCTGGGGCAGGGGGCGTGAGTTTAGCCAAAAACATTCAGTACTTC. Its protein product is CASSPAGAGGVSLAKNIQYF.

In its sample, this clonotype was seen a few times. V gene TRBV5-1 combines with J gene TRBJ2-5; no clear D. Germline V gene lookup returns CDR1 SGHRS and CDR2 YFSETQ. V was trimmed by 6 bases and J by 5 bases, leaving 20 bases between them. This CDR3 is 15 amino acids long. DNA for the CDR3: TGCGCCAGCATCCAAGGGCTACATCGCGCGGAGACCCAGTACTTC. This encodes CASIQGLHRAETQYF. Complete variable domain (other parts from reference TRBV5-1 and TRBJ2-5): KAGVTQTPRYLIKTRGQQVTLSCSPISGHRSVSWYQQTPGQGLQFLFEYFSETQRNKGNFPGRFSGRQFSNSRSEMNVSTLELGDSALYLCASIQGLHRAETQYFGPGTRLLVL.

This clonotype was counted a few times. This CDR3 is CASSSRTANPEQFF. The CDR3 DNA sequence: TGCGCCAGCAGCTCTAGGACAGCGAATCCTGAGCAGTTCTTC. The rearrangement uses TRBV5-1 and TRBJ2-1, with D possibly being TRBD1 (6 bases). The CDR3 is 14 residues long. Germline-derived CDR1 and CDR2 are SGHRS and YFSETQ. V was clipped by 3 bases and J by 9 bases, with 16 bases between them.

The rearrangement joins TRBV28 to TRBJ2-1; TRBD2 agrees at 11 bases. V dropped 7 bases and J dropped 1; count of bases not matched to a gene: 6. This CDR3 spans 16 amino acids. CDR1 is MDHEN and CDR2 is SYDVKM in the germline V gene. The CDR3 is CASKIAGGPSYNEQFF. The CDR3 coding sequence is TGTGCCAGCAAAATAGCGGGGGGGCCTTCCTACAATGAGCAGTTCTTC.

This clonotype appeared a few times. The genes are TRBV15 and TRBJ2-5; no reliable D call. This CDR3 contains 14 residues. V lost 4 bases, J lost 5 bases, and 14 bases lay in between. Germline V lookup: CDR1 LNHNV, CDR2 YYDKDF (reference sequence). The CDR3 loop is CATSKGWGVETQYF. CDR3 coding DNA: TGTGCCACCAGCAAGGGATGGGGTGTCGAGACCCAGTACTTC. Using reference TRBV15 and TRBJ2-5 for the parts outside the CDR3, the full variable domain is DAMVIQNPRYQVTQFGKPVTLSCSQTLNHNVMYWYQQKSSQAPKLLFHYYDKDFNNEADTPDNFQSRRPNTSFCFLDIRSPGLGDTAMYLCATSKGWGVETQYFGPGTRLLVL.

The chain has TRBV7-9 and TRBJ2-7; tentative D call: TRBD1 (5 bases). V lost 8 bases to trimming and J lost 2 bases, with 10 bases between them. Germline assignment: CDR1 SEHNR and CDR2 FQNEAQ (reference sequence). The length of the CDR3 is 12 residues. CDR3 sequence: CASGAGPYEQYF. The CDR3 bases are TGTGCCAGCGGCGCAGGGCCCTACGAGCAGTACTTC.

The chain uses TRBV3-1 and TRBJ1-6; TRBD1 matches at 10 bases. From germline, CDR1 is LGHDT and CDR2 YNNKEL (reference sequence). The CDR3 has 15 residues. Trimming took 0 bases from V and 10 from J; bases not matched to a gene: 3. The CDR3 loop reads CASSQDGTGVSPLHF. In DNA form, the CDR3 reads TGTGCCAGCAGCCAAGATGGGACAGGGGTGTCACCCCTCCACTTT.

The chain is built from TRBV6-6 and TRBJ1-3, with D possibly matching TRBD1 (6 bases). CDR1 MNHNY and CDR2 SVGAGI come from the germline V gene (reference sequence). V lost 5 bases to trimming and J lost 2 bases, with 16 bases between them. The CDR3 has 16 residues. The CDR3 DNA follows: TGTGCCAGCAGTCCCTTACAGGGACGTCCTGGAAACACCATATATTTT. Protein product: CASSPLQGRPGNTIYF.

This clonotype was counted ten times or more. The V gene is TRBV3-1, the J gene TRBJ2-1, with a weak D call TRBD2 (6 bases). The germline V gene has CDR1 LGHDT and CDR2 YNNKEL (reference sequence). The CDR3 contains 15 residues. V gave up 4 bases and J gave up 5 bases, with 15 bases separating them. This chain's CDR3 is CASSPGRAPDNEQFF. Written as DNA, the CDR3 is TGTGCCAGCAGCCCCGGGAGAGCCCCAGACAATGAGCAGTTCTTC.

The chain joins TRBV29-1 to TRBJ2-7; 12 nucleotides align to TRBD1. From germline, CDR1 is SQVTM and CDR2 ANQGSEA. Trimming cost V 6 bases and J 3 bases; bases outside gene matches: 3. The length of the CDR3 is 13 residues. The CDR3 nucleotides are TGCAGCGTAGGGACAGGGGGCATCTACGAGCAGTACTTC. As protein: CSVGTGGIYEQYF.

This clonotype was counted at least ten times. The chain employs TRBV11-2 and TRBJ2-1; 11 bases align to TRBD2. CDR3 length: 18 residues. V shed 5 bases and J 8 bases; nucleotides not matched to a gene: 17. The V gene's germline CDR1 is SGHAT and CDR2 FQNNGV. CDR3 in DNA: TGTGCCAGCAGCCAAGTAGGTGATAGCGGGGGGGCCAGCGATGAGCAGTTCTTC. Translating it yields CASSQVGDSGGASDEQFF.

This rearrangement joins TRBV28 to TRBJ1-2; no reliable D call. The germline CDR1 and CDR2 sequences are MDHEN and SYDVKM. The CDR3 is 13 amino acids. Trimming cost V 6 bases and J 7 bases, with 15 bases left between them. For the CDR3, the DNA is TGTGCCAGCAGCCCCCCCGGAGGGTCTGGCTACACCTTC. This translates into CASSPPGGSGYTF.

The chain uses TRBV7-9 and TRBJ2-3; TRBD2 might be the D (7 bases). The germline CDR1 and CDR2 sequences are SEHNR and FQNEAQ (reference sequence). CDR3 length: 16 residues. V lost 2 bases, J lost 6 bases, and 18 bases lay in between. Here the CDR3 DNA reads TGTGCCAGCAGCTTAATCGGGGGGCGACTAGAGGATACGCAGTATTTT. It codes for CASSLIGGRLEDTQYF.

This clonotype was counted ten times or more. The V and J genes are TRBV29-1 and TRBJ2-7, with D possibly being TRBD1 (5 bases). V was trimmed by 2 bases and J by 3 bases, leaving 17 bases between them. The CDR3 spans 15 residues. Germline CDR1 reads SQVTM; CDR2 reads ANQGSEA. CDR3 sequence reads: CSVEIDPSQGYEQYF. The CDR3 DNA reads TGCAGCGTTGAAATCGATCCCAGCCAGGGCTACGAGCAGTACTTC.

Regarding this clonotype: One junction end disagrees with the germline gene, perhaps due to a read error. The chain links TRBV20-1 to TRBJ1-2; D gene uncertain. The CDR3 has 11 residues. Germline V gene data show CDR1 as DFQATT and CDR2 as SNEGSKA (reference sequence). CDR3 loop: CSARDRYGYTF. Here the CDR3 DNA reads TGCAGTGCTAGAGACCGATATGGTTACACCTTC.

The chain links TRBV12-3 or TRBV12-4 to TRBJ2-5; the D is unclear. Trimming pared 7 bases from V and 5 bases from J, leaving 14 bases between. The CDR3 sequence is 13 residues long. The CDR3 loop is CASTTYAVETQYF. The CDR3 DNA reads as TGTGCCAGCACCACATATGCCGTGGAGACCCAGTACTTC.

This clonotype has more than one count but fewer than ten. The J gene is TRBJ2-1, the V gene TRBV27, with unresolved D. This CDR3 is built from 12 residues. Germline V CDR1 and CDR2: MNHEY, SMNVEV (reference sequence). The V end was cut by 0 bases, the J end by 9 bases, with 6 bases between. The DNA for the CDR3 is TGTGCCAGCAGTTTATCTCCGCGTGAGCAGTTCTTC. This encodes CASSLSPREQFF.